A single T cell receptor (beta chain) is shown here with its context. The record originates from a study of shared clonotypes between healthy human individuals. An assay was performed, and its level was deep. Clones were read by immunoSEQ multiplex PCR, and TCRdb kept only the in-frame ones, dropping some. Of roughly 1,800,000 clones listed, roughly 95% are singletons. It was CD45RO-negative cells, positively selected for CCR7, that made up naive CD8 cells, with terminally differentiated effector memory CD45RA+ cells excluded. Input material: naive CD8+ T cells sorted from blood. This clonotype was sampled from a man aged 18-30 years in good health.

DNA for the CDR3: TGCGCCAGCAGCCTCCCGGCGATCGGAGACACAGATACGCAGTATTTT. It encodes CASSLPAIGDTDTQYF. V is TRBV4-1 and J is TRBJ2-3; no clear D. The CDR3 contains 16 residues. Trimming pared 4 bases from V and 2 bases from J, leaving 16 bases between. The germline V gene has CDR1 MGHRA and CDR2 YSYEKL.